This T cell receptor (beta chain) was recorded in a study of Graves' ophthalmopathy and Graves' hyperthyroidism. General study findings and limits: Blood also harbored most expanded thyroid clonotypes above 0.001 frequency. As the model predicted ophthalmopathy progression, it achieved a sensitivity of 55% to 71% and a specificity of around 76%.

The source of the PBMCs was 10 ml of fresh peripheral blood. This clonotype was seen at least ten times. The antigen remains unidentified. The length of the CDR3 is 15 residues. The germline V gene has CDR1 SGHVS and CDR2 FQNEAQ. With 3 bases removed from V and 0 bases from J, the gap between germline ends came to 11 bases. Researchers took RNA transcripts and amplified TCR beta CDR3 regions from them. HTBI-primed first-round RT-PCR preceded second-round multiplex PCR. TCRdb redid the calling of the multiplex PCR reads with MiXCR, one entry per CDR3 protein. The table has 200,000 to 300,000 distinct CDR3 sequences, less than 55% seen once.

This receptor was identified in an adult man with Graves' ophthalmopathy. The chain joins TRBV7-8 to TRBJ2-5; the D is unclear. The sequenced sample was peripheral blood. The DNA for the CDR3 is TGTGCCAGCAGCTTTGGTGTGGGGTACCAAGAGACCCAGTACTTC. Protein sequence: CASSFGVGYQETQYF.